This is a list of T cell receptor beta chains from one sample in a study of T cell responses to AZD1222 COVID-19 vaccine. Using immunoSEQ multiplex PCR, the repertoire was profiled, and TCRdb retains in-frame clones only, with some absent. The sample contains approximately 190,000 clones, over 85% of which appear only once. The sample here was peripheral blood, taken 28 days after the second AZD1222 dose. The receptors here all came from an adult who received the AZD1222 COVID-19 vaccine. Both conserved end residues are trimmed from each CDR3. Expanded clones are given a class, and other clones once, few, many or no size at all.

size	length	V	J	CDR3
-	10	TRBV11-2	TRBJ2-1	ASSHLGLEQF
-	12	TRBV5-8	TRBJ1-2	ASSRLEGARGYT
-	11	TRBV2	TRBJ1-1	ASSGQGAREAF
-	12	TRBV5-5	TRBJ1-1	ASSSWDAVTEAF
-	14	TRBV19	TRBJ1-6	ASSTGTGGFGSPLH
-	11	TRBV5-6	TRBJ1-2	ASRAGINYGYT
once	14	TRBV12-5	TRBJ1-3	ASGLVRHRSGNTIY
-	11	TRBV2	TRBJ1-1	ASSEAFSTEAF
-	14	TRBV6-5	TRBJ1-2	ASSYERTTSPYGYT
-	12	TRBV5-1	TRBJ1-2	ASSWEEGRGGYT
-	10	TRBV2	TRBJ1-1	ASPTGAAEAF
-	12	TRBV9	TRBJ1-1	ASSAQGANTEAF
-	14	TRBV6-1	TRBJ1-5	ASSEAYRDSLGPQH
-	11	TRBV19	TRBJ2-7	ASRDRMAYEQY
-	13	TRBV6-5	TRBJ1-6	ASKGLGGGRSPLH
-	16	TRBV6-2/TRBV6-3	TRBJ2-7	ASSPFAAWDTASYEQY
-	11	TRBV14	TRBJ1-1	ASSQQRNTEAF
-	12	TRBV2	TRBJ1-3	ASSEGQTGNTIY